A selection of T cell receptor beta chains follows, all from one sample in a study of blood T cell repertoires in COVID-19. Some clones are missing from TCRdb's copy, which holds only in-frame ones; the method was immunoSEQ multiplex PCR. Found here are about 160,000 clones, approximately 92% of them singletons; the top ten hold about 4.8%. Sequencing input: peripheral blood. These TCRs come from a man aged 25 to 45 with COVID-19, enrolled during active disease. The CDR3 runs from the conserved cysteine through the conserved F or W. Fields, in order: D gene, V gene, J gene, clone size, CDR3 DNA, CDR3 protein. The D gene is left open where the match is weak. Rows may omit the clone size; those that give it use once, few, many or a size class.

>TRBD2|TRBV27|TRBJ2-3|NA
TGTGCCAGCAGTTTTAGCGGGGGGGCGCCAGATACGCAGTATTTT
CASSFSGGAPDTQYF
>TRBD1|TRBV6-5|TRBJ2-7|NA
TGTGCCAGCAGGGCGGACAGGGGAGGATTGAACGAGCAGTACTTC
CASRADRGGLNEQYF
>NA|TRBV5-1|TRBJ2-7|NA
TGCGCCAGCAGCTTGCACGGGACTGAGAGCTTAAGCGAGCAGTACTTC
CASSLHGTESLSEQYF
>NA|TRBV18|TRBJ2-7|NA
TGTGCCACCGCAGGACAGCCCAGCTCCTACGAGCAGTACTTC
CATAGQPSSYEQYF
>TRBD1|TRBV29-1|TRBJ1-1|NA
TGCAGCGTGGGACAGGGTGAGAACACTGAAGCTTTCTTT
CSVGQGENTEAFF
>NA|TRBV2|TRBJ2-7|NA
TGTGCCAGCAGTGAGGGACATCCCTACGAGCAGTACTTC
CASSEGHPYEQYF
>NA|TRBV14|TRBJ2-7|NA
TGTGCCAGCAGCCAAGATGGTTTCGGGACAATGAACTACGAGCAGTACTTC
CASSQDGFGTMNYEQYF
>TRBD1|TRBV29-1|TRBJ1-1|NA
TGCAGCGTTGTGGGACAGGGGGTGGGGAACACTGAAGCTTTCTTT
CSVVGQGVGNTEAFF
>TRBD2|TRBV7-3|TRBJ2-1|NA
TGTGCCAGCAGCCCACTCGGGGGACTAGCGGACAATGAGCAGTTCTTC
CASSPLGGLADNEQFF
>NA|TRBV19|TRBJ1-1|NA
TGTGCCAGTAGTATAGATTGGGGTAAGAGGGCTGAAGCTTTCTTT
CASSIDWGKRAEAFF
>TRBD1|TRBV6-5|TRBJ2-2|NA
TGTGCCAGCAGTTACTGGGAACAGGGGGCCGGGGAGCTGTTTTTT
CASSYWEQGAGELFF
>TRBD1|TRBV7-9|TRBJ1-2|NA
TGTGCCAGCAGCTTAATAGGACAGGGGGCCTACTATGGCTACACCTTC
CASSLIGQGAYYGYTF
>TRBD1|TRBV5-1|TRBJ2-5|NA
TGCGCCAGCAGCTTGGCCGGGACAGGGGTTCGGGAGACCCAGTACTTC
CASSLAGTGVRETQYF
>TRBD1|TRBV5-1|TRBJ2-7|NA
TGCGCCAGCAGCTTGGCCCGGGACAGGCACTACTCCTACGAGCAGTACTTC
CASSLARDRHYSYEQYF
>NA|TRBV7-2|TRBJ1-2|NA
TGTGCCAGCAGCTCAGCGAACAGGAACTATGGCTACACCTTC
CASSSANRNYGYTF
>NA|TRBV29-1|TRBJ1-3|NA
TGCAGCGTTGAGCCCAGCTCTGGAAACACCATATATTTT
CSVEPSSGNTIYF
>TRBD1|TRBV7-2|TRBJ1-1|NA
TGTGCCAGCAGCATCAGGGGGCTGGCTTTCTTT
CASSIRGLAFF
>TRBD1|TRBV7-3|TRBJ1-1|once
TGTGCCAGCAGCACACAGGGGGCTCGGACTGAAGCTTTCTTT
CASSTQGARTEAFF
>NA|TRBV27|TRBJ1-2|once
TGTGCCAGCAGTCCCGGGGTGGGGGCTGGCTACACCTTC
CASSPGVGAGYTF
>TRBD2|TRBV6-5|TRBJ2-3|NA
TGTGCCAGCGCGACTAGCTTCAGCACAGATACGCAGTATTTT
CASATSFSTDTQYF
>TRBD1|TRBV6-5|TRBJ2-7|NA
TGTGCCAGCAACCGGGACAGGGGGAGGTACGAGCAGTACTTC
CASNRDRGRYEQYF
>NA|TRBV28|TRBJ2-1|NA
TGTGCCAGCACCACAAGTGGGGGCCGGTGGACTGGGAATGAGCAGTTCTTC
CASTTSGGRWTGNEQFF
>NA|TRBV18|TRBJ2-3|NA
TGTGCCAGCTCATTAAATAGTAGGAGTGGCACAGATACGCAGTATTTT
CASSLNSRSGTDTQYF
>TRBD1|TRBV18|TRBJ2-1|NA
TGTGCCAGCTCACCATGGGACAGGGGGCCGGTTATAGATGAGCAGTTCTTC
CASSPWDRGPVIDEQFF
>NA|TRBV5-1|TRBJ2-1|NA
TGCGCCAGCACCCCCGGGGAACCGACGGAGCAGTTCTTC
CASTPGEPTEQFF
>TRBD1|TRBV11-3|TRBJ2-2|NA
TGTGCCAGCAGCTTCGACAGGGGGCACACCGGGGAGCTGTTTTTT
CASSFDRGHTGELFF
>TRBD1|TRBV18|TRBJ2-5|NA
TGTGCCAGCTCACCACCGGGGGACAGGGGGGTCCAAGAGACCCAGTACTTC
CASSPPGDRGVQETQYF
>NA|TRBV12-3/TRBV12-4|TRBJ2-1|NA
TGTGCCAGCAATAGCAACTACAATGAGCAGTTCTTC
CASNSNYNEQFF
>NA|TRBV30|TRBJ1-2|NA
TGTGCCTCTTGGACAGTCGTCGGCTACACCTTC
CASWTVVGYTF
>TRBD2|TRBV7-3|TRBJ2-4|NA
TGTGCCAGCAGCCCGAAGGGCGGGGGGATAACCAAAAACATTCAGTACTTC
CASSPKGGGITKNIQYF
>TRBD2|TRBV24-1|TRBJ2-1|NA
TGTGCCACCAGTGATTTAACTAGCGGGTTAAACAATGAGCAGTTCTTC
CATSDLTSGLNNEQFF
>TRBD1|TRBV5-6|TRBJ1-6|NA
TGTGCCAGCAGCTGGGGGACAGGAGGATCACCCCTCCACTTT
CASSWGTGGSPLHF